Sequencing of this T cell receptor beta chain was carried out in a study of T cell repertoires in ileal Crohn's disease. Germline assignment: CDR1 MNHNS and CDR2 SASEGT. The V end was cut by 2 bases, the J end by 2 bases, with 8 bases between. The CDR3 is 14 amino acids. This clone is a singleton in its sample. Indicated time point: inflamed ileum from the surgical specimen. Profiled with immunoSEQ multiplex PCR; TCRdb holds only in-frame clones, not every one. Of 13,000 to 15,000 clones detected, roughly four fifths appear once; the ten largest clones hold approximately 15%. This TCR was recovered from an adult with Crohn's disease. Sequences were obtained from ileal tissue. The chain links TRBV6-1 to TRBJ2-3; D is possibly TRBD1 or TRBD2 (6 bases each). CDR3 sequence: CASSERGDTDTQYF. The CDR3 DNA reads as TGTGCCAGCAGTGAAAGGGGGGACACAGATACGCAGTATTTT.